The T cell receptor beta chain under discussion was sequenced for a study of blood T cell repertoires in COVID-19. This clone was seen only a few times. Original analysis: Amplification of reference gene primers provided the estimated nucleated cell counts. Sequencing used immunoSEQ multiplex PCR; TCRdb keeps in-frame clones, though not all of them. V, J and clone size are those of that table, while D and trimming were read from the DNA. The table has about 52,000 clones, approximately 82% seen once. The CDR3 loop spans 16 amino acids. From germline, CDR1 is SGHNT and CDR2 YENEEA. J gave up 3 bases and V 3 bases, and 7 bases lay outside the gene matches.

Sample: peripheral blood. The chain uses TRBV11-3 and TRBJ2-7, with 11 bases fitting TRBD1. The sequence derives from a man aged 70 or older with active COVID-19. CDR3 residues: CASSLNYGTGGYEQYF. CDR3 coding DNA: TGTGCCAGCAGCTTGAACTACGGGACAGGGGGCTACGAGCAGTACTTC.